This passage covers 32 T cell receptor beta chains from one sample sequenced in a study of blood T cell repertoires in COVID-19 (dated by TCRdb to 2020 to 2022). The library was generated by the immunoSEQ multiplex PCR assay. Held by TCRdb, this immuneACCESS table contains in-frame sequences only and omits some clones. Under half of the omission traces to an unresolved V gene where checked; the cause of the rest is unknown. The sample data list fewer than 400,000 clones, and about 88% of these were observed just once. The ten most abundant clones make up around 3% of the sample. The specimen sequenced was peripheral blood. The source of these receptors is a human donor in a cohort sampled during active COVID-19.

J is TRBJ1-4 and V is TRBV6-5; possibly TRBD1 for D (5 bases). This CDR3 comprises 14 residues. The V gene lost 8 bases and the J gene lost 4 bases, with 14 bases spanning the gap. Germline CDR1 and CDR2: MNHEY and SVGAGI. The CDR3 region is CASSAGGSNEKLFF. CDR3 nucleotide sequence: TGTGCCAGCTCGGCGGGGGGTAGTAATGAAAAACTGTTTTTT.

The gene calls are TRBV6-5 and TRBJ2-2, with a weak D call TRBD2 (5 bases). This CDR3 contains 13 residues. CDR1 and CDR2 (germline): MNHEY, SVGAGI. V lost 9 bases and J 3 bases, leaving 11 bases between the germline ends. CDR3 nucleotides: TGTGCCAGTGAAGAGGGAGACACCGGGGAGCTGTTTTTT. Translation: CASEEGDTGELFF.

V gene TRBV9 combines with J gene TRBJ1-1; the D is unclear. The V gene lost 3 bases and the J gene lost 1 base, with 13 bases spanning the gap. Germline loops: CDR1 SGDLS, CDR2 YYNGEE. CDR3 size: 15 residues. The CDR3 coding sequence is TGTGCCAGCAGCGCCCACGACTCAAGGAACACTGAAGCTTTCTTT. Amino acids: CASSAHDSRNTEAFF.

The V and J genes are TRBV4-1 and TRBJ2-3, with 8 bases aligning to TRBD2. In germline, CDR1 is MGHRA, CDR2 YSYEKL. Trimming took 6 bases from V and 9 from J; bases not matched to a gene: 5. This CDR3 has 12 amino acids. The CDR3 nucleotides are TGCGCCAGCAGTCAACTAGCGGCAACGCAGTATTTT. The encoded protein is CASSQLAATQYF.

This chain joins TRBV5-4 and TRBJ1-2; TRBD1 matches 10 bases. The trim removed 1 base at V and 7 bases at J, leaving 4 bases unmatched. This CDR3 has 14 residues. Germline CDR1 and CDR2: SGHNT and YYREEE (reference sequence). The CDR3, as DNA: TGTGCCAGCAGCTTGCCCGGGACAGGGGTTGGCTACACCTTC. Its protein product is CASSLPGTGVGYTF.

The rearrangement uses TRBV7-8 and TRBJ2-3; TRBD1 aligns across 8 bases. With V trimmed by 5 bases and J by 6 bases, 10 bases remained unmatched. CDR3 length: 15 amino acids. Germline V CDR1 and CDR2: SGHVS, FQNEAQ. The CDR3 sequence is CASSRDRPKGDTQYF. CDR3 in DNA: TGTGCCAGCAGCAGGGACAGGCCCAAAGGGGATACGCAGTATTTT. The full variable domain, in which reference TRBV7-8 and TRBJ2-3 provide the parts outside the CDR3, is GAGVSQSPRYKVAKRGQDVALRCDPISGHVSLFWYQQALGQGPEFLTYFQNEAQLDKSGLPSDRFFAERPEGSVSTLKIQRTQQEDSAVYLCASSRDRPKGDTQYFGPGTRLTVL.

This chain links TRBV27 with TRBJ2-5; possible D gene TRBD2, 6 bases. The CDR3 is 14 amino acids. Germline V CDR1 and CDR2: MNHEY, SMNVEV (reference sequence). Trimming pared 2 bases from V and 6 bases from J, leaving 13 bases between. In DNA, the CDR3 is TGTGCCAGCAGTTTAGGAGGGAGCTTGAAGACCCAGTACTTC. This codes for CASSLGGSLKTQYF.

This clone came up once. V and J are TRBV18 and TRBJ2-2, with 7 bases identical to TRBD1. The V gene's germline CDR1 is KGHSH and CDR2 LQKENI. Trimming cost V 0 bases and J 4 bases; bases outside gene matches: 2. The CDR3 has 15 amino acids. DNA for the CDR3: TGTGCCAGCTCACCACCGACAGGGCCCACCGGGGAGCTGTTTTTT. It translates to CASSPPTGPTGELFF. The whole variable domain, remainder taken from reference TRBV18 and TRBJ2-2, is NAGVMQNPRHLVRRRGQEARLRCSPMKGHSHVYWYRQLPEEGLKFMVYLQKENIIDESGMPKERFSAEFPKEGPSILRIQQVVRGDSAAYFCASSPPTGPTGELFFGEGSRLTVL.

The chain links TRBV10-2 to TRBJ2-5, with D maybe TRBD1 (5 bases). Trimming shortened V by 6 bases and J by 3 bases, and 11 bases separated the two germline ends. Germline V CDR1 and CDR2: WSHSY, SAAADI. There are 13 residues in the CDR3. This CDR3 is CASRRGREETQYF. In DNA form, the CDR3 reads TGCGCCAGCAGAAGGGGTAGGGAAGAGACCCAGTACTTC.

This rearrangement joins TRBV4-1 to TRBJ2-3, with a tentative D call TRBD1 (5 bases). CDR3 size: 15 residues. Trimming removed 2 bases at V and 6 bases at J, with 15 bases between. The V gene's germline CDR1 is MGHRA and CDR2 YSYEKL. For the CDR3, the DNA is TGCGCCAGCAGCCAACCATGGAAAGCAGGGGATACGCAGTATTTT. Protein: CASSQPWKAGDTQYF.

The chain combines TRBV4-2 with TRBJ1-3; D remains ambiguous. Germline V gives CDR1 LGHNA, CDR2 YNFKEQ. Trimming stripped 1 base from V and 0 bases from J, with 10 bases between. This CDR3 region has 16 residues. The DNA of the CDR3 is TGTGCCAGCAGCCAAGGCAGTCGGAGCTCTGGAAACACCATATATTTT. Protein sequence: CASSQGSRSSGNTIYF.

This chain connects TRBV30 to TRBJ2-7, with TRBD1 identical over 9 bases. With 5 bases clipped from V and 1 base from J, the junction kept 3 bases outside the gene matches. This CDR3 spans 13 amino acids. Per the germline V gene, CDR1 is GTSNPN and CDR2 is SVGIG (reference sequence). As DNA, the CDR3 is TGTGCCTGGGACGGGACAGGGTCCTACGAGCAGTACTTC. Its protein product is CAWDGTGSYEQYF.

This chain joins TRBV11-2 and TRBJ1-1, with D possibly TRBD1 on 5 matching bases. Deletions cut 0 bases from V and 4 bases from J, with 15 bases between. Germline assignment: CDR1 SGHAT and CDR2 FQNNGV. This CDR3 spans 16 amino acids. In nucleotides, the CDR3 is TGTGCCAGCAGCTTAGACGGGGGTTTTCGGTTCACTGAAGCTTTCTTT. Translated, it gives CASSLDGGFRFTEAFF.

The chain is built from TRBV28 and TRBJ2-1; 13 bases line up with TRBD2. With 4 bases clipped from V and 6 bases from J, the junction kept 3 bases outside the gene matches. CDR3 size: 15 residues. Per germline, CDR1 MDHEN and CDR2 SYDVKM. CDR3 residues: CASSSGLAGINEQFF. The DNA for the CDR3 is TGTGCCAGCAGTTCGGGACTAGCGGGAATCAATGAGCAGTTCTTC.

This clone was recorded only once. The chain links TRBV25-1 to TRBJ2-7, with TRBD2 matching 10 bases. In germline, CDR1 is MGHDK, CDR2 SYGVNS. Losses at the gene ends were 1 base for V and 7 bases for J; bases not matched to a gene: 7. This CDR3 contains 15 residues. In nucleotides, the CDR3 is TGTGCCAGCAGTGAATCTAGCGGGGGCCGTGGGGAGCAGTACTTC. Translation: CASSESSGGRGEQYF.

This clone was detected only once. Other DNA sequences of this sample code for an identical CDR3. The chain joins TRBV7-2 to TRBJ1-6, with D uncertain. V was shortened by 2 bases and J by 9 bases, with 5 bases between the two germline ends. Germline CDR1 reads SGHTA; CDR2 reads FQGNSA. The CDR3 has 12 residues. The chain's CDR3 is CASSLPGSPLHF. In DNA form, the CDR3 reads TGTGCCAGCAGCTTACCAGGTTCACCCCTCCACTTT.

The chain carries TRBV27 and TRBJ1-6; 9 bases fit TRBD1. After removal of 6 bases from V and 8 bases from J, the junction contained 5 bases not matched to a gene. This CDR3 spans 14 amino acids. Germline CDR1 is MNHEY and CDR2 is SMNVEV (reference sequence). The CDR3 DNA sequence: TGTGCCAGCAGATCCCGGACAGGGGATTCACCCCTCCACTTT. It codes for CASRSRTGDSPLHF.

The rearrangement joins TRBV7-3 to TRBJ2-1; D gene unclear. V gave up 1 base and J gave up 5 bases, with 9 bases separating them. The CDR3 covers 14 residues. Germline CDR1 and CDR2: SGHTA and FQGTGA. Here the CDR3 DNA reads TGTGCCAGCAGCTTAAGAGGAGCAAACAATGAGCAGTTCTTC. Translating gives CASSLRGANNEQFF.

V is TRBV6-6 and J is TRBJ2-3; TRBD1 is a possible D gene (6 bases). This CDR3 region has 17 residues. V was pared by 5 bases and J by 0 bases, with 18 bases between. Germline CDR1 and CDR2: MNHNY and SVGAGI (reference sequence). This CDR3 reads CASSRQVTYTSTDTQYF. The DNA of the CDR3 is TGTGCCAGCAGTCGACAGGTTACGTACACTAGCACAGATACGCAGTATTTT.

The chain joins TRBV6-5 to TRBJ1-4; TRBD1 agrees at 10 bases. V lost 6 bases to trimming and J lost 7 bases; unmatched junction nucleotides: 5. CDR1 MNHEY and CDR2 SVGAGI come from the germline V gene. CDR3 length: 14 residues. CDR3 nucleotides: TGTGCCAGCAGGCCTAGGACAGGGGGTGAAAAACTGTTTTTT. Its translation is CASRPRTGGEKLFF.

The rearrangement joins TRBV11-3 to TRBJ2-5; no definite D call. From germline, CDR1 is SGHNT and CDR2 YENEEA. V was shortened by 3 bases and J by 2 bases, with 7 bases between the two germline ends. The CDR3 runs to 13 residues. The CDR3: CASSLGQQETQYF. For the CDR3, the DNA is TGTGCCAGCAGCTTGGGCCAGCAAGAGACCCAGTACTTC.

The gene calls are TRBV5-1 and TRBJ2-4, with TRBD2 matching 11 bases. The CDR3 length is 15 residues. Germline V gene data show CDR1 as SGHRS and CDR2 as YFSETQ. The junction had 7 bases not matched to a gene; V was cut back by 4 bases and J by 7 bases. The CDR3 bases are TGCGCCAGCAGCCCAGTTAGCGGGAGGGCCAACATTCAGTACTTC. Encoded protein: CASSPVSGRANIQYF.

This clone showed up just a few times. The chain employs TRBV28 and TRBJ1-1, with TRBD1 matching 10 bases. CDR1 is MDHEN, CDR2 SYDVKM, per germline. The CDR3 runs to 15 residues. J gave up 5 bases and V 6 bases, and 9 bases lay outside the gene matches. CDR3 nucleotide sequence: TGTGCCAGCAGAAGTCAGACAGGGGGCTTGACTGAAGCTTTCTTT. It is translated as CASRSQTGGLTEAFF.

This clone appeared a single time. This chain connects TRBV5-1 to TRBJ2-1, with D maybe TRBD2 (6 bases). The germline V and J ends were trimmed by 5 bases and 7 bases, with 19 bases remaining between them. Germline V CDR1 and CDR2: SGHRS, YFSETQ. The CDR3 is 15 residues long. CDR3 residues: CASRIAVFGVNEQFF. CDR3 coding DNA: TGCGCCAGCAGAATAGCGGTGTTCGGGGTTAATGAGCAGTTCTTC.

This chain links TRBV19 with TRBJ1-2; 7 positions agree with TRBD1. After removal of 3 bases from V and 3 bases from J, the junction contained 10 bases not matched to a gene. Germline loops: CDR1 LNHDA, CDR2 SQIVND (reference sequence). The CDR3 loop spans 16 amino acids. CDR3 sequence (DNA): TGTGCCAGTAGTATCGACAGACAGGGATCATACTATGGCTACACCTTC. Translated, it gives CASSIDRQGSYYGYTF.

J is TRBJ2-1 and V is TRBV10-3; 12 nucleotides match TRBD2. Germline CDR1 reads ENHRY; CDR2 reads SYGVKD. J gave up 8 bases and V 8 bases, and 13 bases lay outside the gene matches. The CDR3 covers 16 residues. The CDR3 here is CAISPLSSGGAYEQFF. The CDR3 DNA reads TGTGCCATCTCGCCCCTCTCTAGCGGGGGGGCCTATGAGCAGTTCTTC.

In this sample, this clone turned up a few times. V is TRBV7-9 and J is TRBJ1-2; D not resolved. This CDR3 spans 12 amino acids. Germline CDR1 and CDR2: SEHNR and FQNEAQ (reference sequence). V was shortened by 4 bases and J by 6 bases, with 9 bases between the two germline ends. The DNA for the CDR3 is TGTGCCAGCAGCTACGGGATTGATGGCTACACCTTC. As protein: CASSYGIDGYTF.

V gene TRBV18 combines with J gene TRBJ1-4, with 7 nucleotides matching TRBD1. Germline CDR1 KGHSH, CDR2 LQKENI. The CDR3 is 16 residues long. The trim removed 3 bases at V and 5 bases at J, leaving 9 bases unmatched. In DNA form, the CDR3 reads TGTGCCAGCTCACCTGAAGCACAGGGGACAAATGAAAAACTGTTTTTT. This sequence encodes CASSPEAQGTNEKLFF.

This rearrangement joins TRBV12-3 or TRBV12-4 to TRBJ1-3, with 7 bases fitting TRBD1. V dropped 9 bases and J dropped 3; count of bases not matched to a gene: 5. CDR3 length equals 13 residues. In DNA, the CDR3 is TGTGCCAGTCGAAGGGACAGTGGAAACACCATATATTTT. As protein: CASRRDSGNTIYF.

The gene calls are TRBV4-1 and TRBJ1-2; D is undetermined. The ends were cut back, 3 bases at V and 6 bases at J, with 8 bases in the middle. CDR1 MGHRA and CDR2 YSYEKL come from the germline V gene. The CDR3 runs to 12 residues. In DNA, the CDR3 is TGCGCCAGCAGCCAGCACGGTAATGGCTACACCTTC. It specifies CASSQHGNGYTF.

The V call is TRBV3-1 (or the pseudogene TRBV3-2), the J call TRBJ2-1; 8 nucleotides align to TRBD2. This CDR3 is 13 amino acids long. V was pared by 4 bases and J by 13 bases, with 9 bases of the junction left unmatched. The germline CDR1 and CDR2 sequences are LGHDT and YNNKEL (reference sequence). The CDR3 DNA reads as TGTGCCAGCAGCCTCTCACCACTAGCGGAACAGTTCTTC. Protein product: CASSLSPLAEQFF.

The chain couples TRBV5-1 to TRBJ1-1, with no clear D. The ends were cut back, 0 bases at V and 5 bases at J, with 11 bases in the middle. This CDR3 has 14 residues. CDR1 and CDR2 from the germline V gene are SGHRS and YFSETQ. The CDR3 coding sequence is TGCGCCAGCAGCTTGGTAGGGAGGAGGACTGAAGCTTTCTTT. It yields the protein CASSLVGRRTEAFF. Looking up the rest from reference TRBV5-1 and TRBJ1-1 gives the full variable domain: KAGVTQTPRYLIKTRGQQVTLSCSPISGHRSVSWYQQTPGQGLQFLFEYFSETQRNKGNFPGRFSGRQFSNSRSEMNVSTLELGDSALYLCASSLVGRRTEAFFGQGTRLTVV.